Below are 24 T cell receptor beta chains sequenced from a single sample in a study of OX40 agonist ivuxolimab in advanced cancers. Library creation used the immunoSEQ multiplex PCR assay. Not all clones reach the TCRdb copy of this immuneACCESS table, which keeps in-frame sequences only. Checked studies attribute under half of the gap to unresolved V genes and leave the rest unexplained. For this sample there are approximately 87,000 clones; roughly 90% appear just once. The ten largest clones take up 3% to 4% of the sample. Sequenced material: CD4+ or CD8+ T cells sorted from blood, taken in a trial of the OX40 agonist ivuxolimab. These receptors originate from an adult with an advanced solid tumor such as melanoma, head and neck, liver or kidney cancer.

This clone came up once. This chain uses TRBV13 with TRBJ2-3, with 11 nucleotides matching TRBD1. Germline V gene lookup returns CDR1 PRHDT and CDR2 FYEKMQ (reference sequence). CDR3 length: 19 residues. The V gene end was trimmed by 4 bases and the J gene end by 3 bases; junction bases not matched to a gene: 15. The CDR3: CASSSGTGGTIHDTDTQYF. The DNA for the CDR3 is TGTGCCAGCAGCTCCGGGACAGGGGGTACTATCCACGATACAGATACGCAGTATTTT.

The V call is TRBV29-1, the J call TRBJ1-1; D call uncertain. The germline V gene has CDR1 SQVTM and CDR2 ANQGSEA. The CDR3 spans 11 residues. V lost 0 bases to trimming and J lost 10 bases, with 9 bases between them. The CDR3 DNA reads as TGCAGCGTTGAAGAACGACCGGGAGCTTTCTTT. Translating it yields CSVEERPGAFF.

The chain employs TRBV25-1 and TRBJ1-2; 8 bases fit TRBD1. The CDR3 covers 14 residues. Per germline, CDR1 MGHDK and CDR2 SYGVNS. The junction had 3 bases not matched to a gene; V was cut back by 2 bases and J by 4 bases. CDR3 residues: CASSEKDRVYGYTF. The CDR3 coding sequence is TGTGCCAGCAGTGAAAAGGACAGGGTCTATGGCTACACCTTC.

This chain connects TRBV2 to TRBJ2-7; 12 bases agree with TRBD2. The ends lost 1 base at V and 2 bases at J; junction bases unmatched: 21. Germline V CDR1 and CDR2: SNHLY, FYNNEI. The CDR3 spans 22 residues. This CDR3 reads CASSEEGMRGGDGLAGTYEQYF. The CDR3 DNA follows: TGTGCCAGCAGTGAAGAGGGCATGAGAGGGGGGGACGGACTAGCGGGAACCTACGAGCAGTACTTC.

V usage is TRBV6-5 and J usage is TRBJ2-7; D ambiguous. The CDR3 length is 14 residues. The germline CDR1 and CDR2 sequences are MNHEY and SVGAGI. The V end was cut by 6 bases, the J end by 0 bases, with 12 bases between. In DNA, the CDR3 is TGTGCCAGCAGCCCCGGGTACCTCTCCTACGAGCAGTACTTC. It yields the protein CASSPGYLSYEQYF.

The chain uses TRBV19 and TRBJ2-1, with TRBD1 matching 7 bases. This CDR3 has 11 amino acids. V was clipped by 3 bases and J by 13 bases; unmatched bases: 3. Germline assignment: CDR1 LNHDA and CDR2 SQIVND (reference sequence). The CDR3 region is CASSIGTVQFF. DNA of the CDR3: TGTGCCAGTAGTATCGGGACAGTTCAGTTCTTC.

The chain carries TRBV27 and TRBJ1-2; D unresolved. Trimming took off 3 bases at V and 4 bases at J, with 9 bases between the two ends. CDR3 length equals 13 residues. Germline lookup yields CDR1 MNHEY and CDR2 SMNVEV (reference sequence). Here the CDR3 reads CASSLKDGYGYTF. The CDR3 region has the DNA TGTGCCAGCAGTTTGAAGGACGGCTATGGCTACACCTTC.

The V call is TRBV10-3, the J call TRBJ1-5; D perhaps matches TRBD1 (5 bases). CDR1 and CDR2 (germline): ENHRY, SYGVKD. CDR3 length equals 16 residues. Trimming removed 0 bases at V and 3 bases at J, with 12 bases between. The CDR3: CAISESSRANNQPQHF. CDR3 bases: TGTGCCATCAGTGAGTCGAGCAGGGCCAACAATCAGCCCCAGCATTTT.

The rearrangement links TRBV19 to TRBJ1-4, with 10 nucleotides matching TRBD1. The V segment lost 2 bases and the J segment 8 bases; nucleotides outside the gene matches: 14. This CDR3 has 18 residues. Germline V gene data show CDR1 as LNHDA and CDR2 as SQIVND (reference sequence). CDR3 nucleotide sequence: TGTGCCAGTAGTATATACTTGTTGGAGACAGGGGGCGAAGAAAAACTGTTTTTT. Translating it yields CASSIYLLETGGEEKLFF.

The gene calls are TRBV28 and TRBJ2-3; 11 bases agree with TRBD2. Trimming removed 3 bases from V and 9 bases from J; junction bases left unmatched: 8. Looked up from germline, CDR1 is MDHEN and CDR2 is SYDVKM. The CDR3 loop spans 15 amino acids. The CDR3 is CASSFVAGGRRTQYF. The CDR3 DNA is TGTGCCAGCAGTTTTGTAGCGGGGGGGCGGAGGACGCAGTATTTT.

This chain connects TRBV15 to TRBJ2-3; TRBD1 matches at 9 bases. Germline loops: CDR1 LNHNV, CDR2 YYDKDF (reference sequence). Germline trimming cut 5 bases from V and 4 bases from J; bases unmatched to any gene: 10. This CDR3 has 16 amino acids. CDR3 in DNA: TGTGCCACCAGCGACCGGGACAGGGACTTTGCAGATACGCAGTATTTT. This translates into CATSDRDRDFADTQYF.

V is TRBV28 and J is TRBJ1-4; D unclear. CDR3 length: 14 amino acids. CDR1 is MDHEN and CDR2 is SYDVKM in the germline V gene. Trimming took 5 bases from V and 5 from J, leaving 12 bases between them. CDR3 region: CASSPRTENEKLFF. As DNA, the CDR3 is TGTGCCAGCAGTCCCCGGACTGAGAATGAAAAACTGTTTTTT.

The chain joins TRBV12-5 to TRBJ2-5; TRBD2 is a possible D gene (6 bases). There are 14 residues in the CDR3. Trimming left V 7 bases short and J 1 base short, with 13 bases between. CDR1 is LGHNT and CDR2 is FRNRAP in the germline V gene. The CDR3 loop is CASADWRGQETQYF. The DNA of the CDR3 is TGTGCTAGTGCTGATTGGCGGGGCCAAGAGACCCAGTACTTC. Based on the CDR3 plus reference TRBV12-5 and TRBJ2-5, the full variable domain is DARVTQTPRHKVTEMGQEVTMRCQPILGHNTVFWYRQTMMQGLELLAYFRNRAPLDDSGMPKDRFSAEMPDATLATLKIQPSEPRDSAVYFCASADWRGQETQYFGPGTRLLVL.

This clone came up once. J is TRBJ2-7 and V is TRBV7-2, with 8 bases fitting TRBD2. The CDR3 loop spans 15 amino acids. Germline loops: CDR1 SGHTA, CDR2 FQGNSA. Unmatched junction bases numbered 6, after V lost 3 bases and J lost 2 bases. This CDR3 is CASSLDLAGTYEQYF. The CDR3 DNA sequence: TGTGCCAGCAGCTTGGACCTAGCGGGCACCTACGAGCAGTACTTC.

The CDR3 here is CASRTGGSETQYF. DNA for the CDR3: TGTGCCAGTAGGACAGGGGGCTCGGAGACCCAGTACTTC. The genes are TRBV27 and TRBJ2-5; 11 nucleotides agree with TRBD1. Trimming took 9 bases from V and 5 from J; bases not matched to a gene: 5. Germline lookup yields CDR1 MNHEY and CDR2 SMNVEV (reference sequence). This CDR3 comprises 13 residues.

The chain has TRBV27 and TRBJ1-3; no reliable D call. The CDR3 length is 14 residues. CDR1 is MNHEY, CDR2 SMNVEV, per germline (reference sequence). With 3 bases removed from V and 6 bases from J, the gap between germline ends came to 12 bases. This CDR3 reads CASSFTRAANTIYF. In DNA form, the CDR3 reads TGTGCCAGCAGTTTTACACGGGCCGCAAACACCATATATTTT.

This rearrangement joins TRBV7-7 to TRBJ1-1, with 8 positions matching TRBD1. The CDR3 consists of 14 residues. The V gene's germline CDR1 is SSHAT and CDR2 FNYEAQ (reference sequence). J gave up 5 bases and V 6 bases, and 8 bases lay outside the gene matches. DNA of the CDR3: TGTGCCAGCAGGAAACAGGGGGGGAGAACTGAAGCTTTCTTT. This gives the protein CASRKQGGRTEAFF.

The chain couples TRBV6-5 to TRBJ1-1; D remains ambiguous. V lost 0 bases and J lost 0, with 2 bases in between. From germline, CDR1 is MNHEY and CDR2 SVGAGI. This CDR3 has 13 residues. The CDR3 nucleotides read TGTGCCAGCAGTTACTCGGTGAACACTGAAGCTTTCTTT. This sequence encodes CASSYSVNTEAFF.

The V call is TRBV29-1, the J call TRBJ2-7, with 11 bases lining up with TRBD1. This CDR3 region has 15 residues. The V segment lost 0 bases and the J segment 3 bases; nucleotides outside the gene matches: 4. Germline V gives CDR1 SQVTM, CDR2 ANQGSEA. For the CDR3, the DNA is TGCAGCGTTGAAGATACGGACAGGGGGCTCTACGAGCAGTACTTC. Protein product: CSVEDTDRGLYEQYF.

CDR3 nucleotides: TGTGCCAGCAGCCTAGCCTACGAGCAGTACTTC. Amino acid sequence: CASSLAYEQYF. The chain employs TRBV28 and TRBJ2-7; D remains unclear. This CDR3 comprises 11 residues. Germline CDR1 reads MDHEN; CDR2 reads SYDVKM. The V and J ends lost 6 bases and 2 bases respectively, with 5 bases between them.

The V gene is TRBV11-2, the J gene TRBJ1-1; D uncertain. Germline values: CDR1 SGHAT, CDR2 FQNNGV. Trimming removed 5 bases from V and 2 bases from J, with 15 bases in between. There are 15 residues in the CDR3. The DNA of the CDR3 is TGTGCCAGCAGCCCGCCATGGACGGATAACACTGAAGCTTTCTTT. Its translation: CASSPPWTDNTEAFF.

The chain is built from TRBV29-1 and TRBJ1-2; 7 bases match TRBD1. Germline assignment: CDR1 SQVTM and CDR2 ANQGSEA. Losses at the gene ends were 5 bases for V and 8 bases for J; bases not matched to a gene: 5. There are 11 residues in the CDR3. This CDR3 is CSVRWTGGYTF. Written as DNA, the CDR3 is TGCAGCGTTCGCTGGACAGGAGGCTACACCTTC.

The chain uses TRBV4-3 and TRBJ1-2; D is perhaps TRBD1 (6 bases). The CDR3 runs 16 residues. The germline CDR1 and CDR2 sequences are LGHNA and YSLEER. V lost 0 bases to trimming and J lost 8 bases, with 19 bases between them. Written as DNA, the CDR3 is TGCGCCAGCAGCCAAGAGCGTTCGGGGGGCGGTGAAGGCTACACCTTC. Residues: CASSQERSGGGEGYTF.

V and J are TRBV29-1 and TRBJ1-1; TRBD1 agrees at 9 bases. With V trimmed by 7 bases and J by 4 bases, 4 bases remained unmatched. CDR3 length: 12 residues. Looked up from germline, CDR1 is SQVTM and CDR2 is ANQGSEA. The CDR3 nucleotides are TGCAGCGCAATGGGACAGGGCACTGAAGCTTTCTTT. Its protein product is CSAMGQGTEAFF. Using reference TRBV29-1 and TRBJ1-1 for the parts outside the CDR3, the full variable domain is SAVISQKPSRDICQRGTSLTIQCQVDSQVTMMFWYRQQPGQSLTLIATANQGSEATYESGFVIDKFPISRPNLTFSTLTVSNMSPEDSSIYLCSAMGQGTEAFFGQGTRLTVV.